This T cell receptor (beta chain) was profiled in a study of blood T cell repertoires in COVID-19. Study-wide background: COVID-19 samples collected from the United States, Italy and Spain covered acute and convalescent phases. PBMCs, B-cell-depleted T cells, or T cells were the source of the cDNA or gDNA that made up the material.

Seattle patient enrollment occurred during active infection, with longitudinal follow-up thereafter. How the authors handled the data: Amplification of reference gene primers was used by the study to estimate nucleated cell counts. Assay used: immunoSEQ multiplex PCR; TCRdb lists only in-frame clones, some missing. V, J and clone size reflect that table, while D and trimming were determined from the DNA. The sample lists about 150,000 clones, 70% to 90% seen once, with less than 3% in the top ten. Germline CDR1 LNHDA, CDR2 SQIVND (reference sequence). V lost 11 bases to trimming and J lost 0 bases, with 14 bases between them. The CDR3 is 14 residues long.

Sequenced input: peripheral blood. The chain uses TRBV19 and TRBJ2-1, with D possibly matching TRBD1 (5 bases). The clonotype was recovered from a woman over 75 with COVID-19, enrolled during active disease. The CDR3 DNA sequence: TGTGCCTCAGGGATCCCCGGCTCCTACAATGAGCAGTTCTTC. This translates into CASGIPGSYNEQFF.